A selection of T cell receptor beta chains follows, all from one sample in a study of blood T cells in healthy people across ages. TCRdb processed the 5' RACE reads anew with MiXCR; each CDR3 protein has one entry. The sample records 1.6 million or so distinct CDR3 sequences, about 35% being singletons. Input material: blood. These receptors came from a woman between 25 and 40 years old in good health. Each CDR3 is given with its conserved first and last residue. The D gene is left open where the match is weak. Part of the rows lack a size; the others show once, few, many or a class for expanded clones.

TRBJ1-4,TRBD1,few,TRBV5-5,CASSSGTGEKPFF,TGTGCCAGCAGCTCCGGGACAGGAGAAAAACCGTTTTTT
TRBJ1-5,TRBD1,.,TRBV7-2,CASSSDRALGQPQHF,TGTGCCAGCAGCTCAGACAGGGCCCTGGGGCAGCCCCAGCATTTT
TRBJ1-1,TRBD1,few,TRBV5-1,CASSTGQGGKTEAFF,TGCGCCAGCAGCACGGGACAGGGAGGGAAGACTGAAGCTTTCTTT
TRBJ2-3,TRBD2,few,TRBV19,CASASERGGPDTQYF,TGTGCCAGCGCCTCGGAGCGGGGGGGTCCAGATACGCAGTATTTT
TRBJ1-2,TRBD1,.,TRBV29-1,CSVARDRDLGGYTF,TGCAGCGTTGCCCGGGACAGGGATCTGGGTGGCTACACCTTC
TRBJ2-7,.,.,TRBV10-1,CASSERGVTRDEQYF,TGCGCCAGCAGTGAAAGAGGGGTAACTCGAGACGAGCAGTACTTC
TRBJ2-5,TRBD1,.,TRBV7-3,CASSLSPGTGGWGETQYF,TGTGCCAGCAGCCTCAGTCCCGGGACAGGGGGCTGGGGGGAGACCCAGTACTTC
TRBJ2-7,TRBD2,few,TRBV7-8,CASSLDSGSLYEQYF,TGTGCCAGCAGCTTAGATAGCGGGAGCCTCTACGAGCAGTACTTC
TRBJ1-4,TRBD1,.,TRBV6-2/TRBV6-3,CASSYSVGQPRLDEKLFF,TGTGCCAGCAGTTACTCGGTGGGACAGCCCCGGCTGGATGAAAAACTGTTTTTT
TRBJ1-1,.,.,TRBV6-5,CASSYSTDMNTEAFF,TGTGCCAGCAGTTACTCGACAGATATGAACACTGAAGCTTTCTTT
TRBJ1-5,.,few,TRBV19,CASSMGLGSNQPQHF,TGTGCCAGTAGTATGGGGCTGGGAAGCAATCAGCCCCAGCATTTT
TRBJ1-1,.,.,TRBV12-3/TRBV12-4,CASSPQGRITEAFF,TGTGCCAGCAGTCCTCAGGGGAGGATCACTGAAGCTTTCTTT
TRBJ1-2,.,.,TRBV28,CASRPSTENYGYTF,TGTGCCAGCAGACCCTCGACAGAGAACTATGGCTACACCTTC
TRBJ2-7,TRBD2,few,TRBV20-1,CSARDKAGGSSYEQYF,TGCAGTGCTAGAGATAAAGCGGGGGGGAGCTCCTACGAGCAGTACTTC
TRBJ1-5,.,.,TRBV6-1,CASSEGGGRNQPQHF,TGTGCCAGCAGTGAAGGTGGGGGACGCAATCAGCCCCAGCATTTT
TRBJ2-7,TRBD1,.,TRBV2,CASSDGQAYYEQYF,TGTGCCAGCAGTGACGGACAGGCATACTACGAGCAGTACTTC
TRBJ2-1,.,.,TRBV15,CATSRDLAYEQFF,TGTGCCACCAGCAGGGATTTAGCGTATGAGCAGTTCTTC
TRBJ2-3,TRBD2,.,TRBV27,CASGPVLAGGPDTQYF,TGTGCCAGCGGTCCGGTACTAGCGGGAGGGCCAGATACGCAGTATTTT
TRBJ2-1,.,few,TRBV5-4,CASSLEGESYNEQFF,TGTGCCAGCAGCTTGGAGGGAGAGTCCTACAATGAGCAGTTCTTC
TRBJ2-7,.,.,TRBV29-1,CSASVRPGNEQYF,TGCAGCGCCTCCGTCAGGCCAGGGAACGAGCAGTACTTC
TRBJ1-2,.,.,TRBV19,CASSMEAYGYTF,TGTGCCAGTAGTATGGAAGCGTATGGCTACACCTTC
TRBJ1-4,.,few,TRBV2,CASKSGPTNEKLFF,TGTGCCAGCAAATCGGGACCAACTAATGAAAAACTGTTTTTT
TRBJ2-1,.,.,TRBV9,CASSSRGEGGSYNGQFF,TGTGCCAGCAGCAGTAGGGGAGAGGGGGGCTCCTACAATGGGCAGTTCTTC
TRBJ2-7,TRBD1,.,TRBV9,CACSATGGIYEQYF,TGTGCCTGCAGCGCGACAGGGGGAATCTACGAGCAGTACTTC
TRBJ2-1,TRBD2,.,TRBV6-6,CASGLAGNNEQFF,TGTGCCAGCGGGCTAGCGGGAAACAATGAGCAGTTCTTC
TRBJ2-1,.,once,TRBV9,CASSANLAANGEQFF,TGTGCCAGCAGCGCTAATCTCGCGGCTAATGGTGAGCAGTTCTTC
TRBJ1-2,.,.,TRBV6-2/TRBV6-3,CASRSATGGYTF,TGTGCCAGCAGATCCGCGACGGGGGGCTACACCTTC
TRBJ1-5,.,few,TRBV29-1,CSVLGADSNQPQHF,TGCAGCGTTTTAGGGGCGGATAGCAATCAGCCCCAGCATTTT
TRBJ2-3,TRBD2,.,TRBV12-3/TRBV12-4,CASSPPKGLAGYTDTQYF,TGTGCCAGCAGTCCACCGAAAGGACTAGCGGGGTACACGGATACGCAGTATTTT
TRBJ2-3,TRBD2,few,TRBV4-2,CASSQNSGDPTDTQYF,TGTGCCAGCAGCCAAAATAGCGGGGACCCCACAGATACGCAGTATTTT
TRBJ2-1,.,.,TRBV4-1,CASSHLGQEQFF,TGCGCCAGCAGCCATTTAGGACAGGAGCAGTTCTTC
TRBJ2-3,.,few,TRBV9,CASSPGPSDTQYF,TGTGCCAGCAGCCCCGGCCCCTCAGATACGCAGTATTTT
TRBJ2-1,TRBD2,few,TRBV4-2,CASSPLLAGEFDEQFF,TGTGCCAGCAGCCCCCTACTAGCGGGAGAGTTCGATGAGCAGTTCTTC
TRBJ1-5,.,.,TRBV11-2,CASSLVAGSNQPQHF,TGTGCCAGCAGCTTAGTGGCAGGAAGCAATCAGCCCCAGCATTTT
TRBJ1-2,TRBD1,.,TRBV7-2,CASSLTPPTGLNHGYTF,TGTGCCAGCAGCTTGACTCCTCCGACAGGGTTGAACCATGGCTACACCTTC
TRBJ2-1,TRBD2,few,TRBV28,CASSSSGRANGEQFF,TGTGCCAGCAGTTCTAGCGGGAGGGCTAACGGTGAGCAGTTCTTC